Included here is one T cell receptor beta chain sequence, with context. The source of the sample is a study of cytomegalovirus exposure and HLA in healthy donors. The protocol was immunoSEQ multiplex PCR, while the TCRdb copy is restricted to in-frame clones and leaves out a portion. The data hold over 100,000 clones, with 70% to 90% observed a single time. Trimming shortened V by 3 bases and J by 10 bases, and 7 bases separated the two germline ends. The CDR3 loop spans 11 amino acids. The germline gives CDR1 SNHLY, CDR2 FYNNEI. The chain links TRBV2 to TRBJ2-1; no clear D. The specimen sequenced was PBMCs. The receptor's source is a woman aged 18-30 years in good health and CMV-seropositive. CDR3 nucleotides: TGTGCCAGCAGTGATCTGGCAGAGCAGTTCTTC. Translated, it gives CASSDLAEQFF.